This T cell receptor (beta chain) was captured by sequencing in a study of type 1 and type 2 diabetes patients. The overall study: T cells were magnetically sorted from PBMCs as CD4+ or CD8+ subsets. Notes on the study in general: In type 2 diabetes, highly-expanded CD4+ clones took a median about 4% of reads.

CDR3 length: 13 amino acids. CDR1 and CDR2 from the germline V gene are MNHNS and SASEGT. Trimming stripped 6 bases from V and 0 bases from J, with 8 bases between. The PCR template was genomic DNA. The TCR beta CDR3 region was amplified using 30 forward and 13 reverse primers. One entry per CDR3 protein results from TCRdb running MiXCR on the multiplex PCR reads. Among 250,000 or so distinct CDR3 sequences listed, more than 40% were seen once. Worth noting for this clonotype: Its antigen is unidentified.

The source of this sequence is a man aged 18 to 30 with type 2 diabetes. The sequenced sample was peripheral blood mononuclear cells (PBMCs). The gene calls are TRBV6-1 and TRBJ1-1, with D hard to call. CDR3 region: CASRLKLNTEAFF. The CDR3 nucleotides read TGTGCCAGCAGGCTCAAGTTGAACACTGAAGCTTTCTTT.